This TCR beta chain originates from a study of blood T cell repertoires in COVID-19. Turning to the study itself: T cells, B-cell-depleted T cells, or PBMCs supplied cDNA or gDNA.

Trimming took 8 bases from V and 4 from J; bases not matched to a gene: 7. Germline V gives CDR1 MNHEY, CDR2 SVGAGI. There are 14 residues in the CDR3. Here immunoSEQ multiplex PCR was the method, and the copy in TCRdb shows in-frame clones only, minus some. The profile covers fewer than 300,000 clones, with roughly 90% appearing a single time and roughly 12% taken by the ten largest. This receptor was taken from a woman in her twenties or thirties with COVID-19, enrolled during active disease. The V call is TRBV6-5, the J call TRBJ2-1, with 8 bases lining up with TRBD2. Sequences were obtained from peripheral blood. The CDR3 coding sequence is TGTGCCAGCTCCGGGCTAGCGGGTTACAATGAGCAGTTCTTC. Its translation is CASSGLAGYNEQFF.